The present T cell receptor beta chain was sequenced within a study of spatial heterogeneity in lung cancer (dated by TCRdb to about 2019). Describing the broader study: Beta-chain transcripts were consistently detected in greater numbers than alpha-chain transcripts, which likely reflected higher beta-chain transcript abundance. In the raw uncorrected reads, each unique combination of TCR and UMI appeared on average more than ten times. In non-small cell lung cancer, the study quantitatively compared TCR alpha and beta repertoires across several tumor regions, matched nontumor lung, and blood. The study linked features of the TCR repertoire to counts of nonsynonymous mutations, which were determined by whole-exome sequencing of tumor tissue. Both alpha and beta chains were TCR-sequenced in samples taken at surgery, namely 220 tumor regions, around 61 matched nontumor lung samples and approximately 58 PBMC samples. What the authors observed across the whole study: Ubiquitous expanded tumor TCRs were detected in blood more often at tumor resection than at routine follow-up. Additional single-cell paired TCR alpha and beta sequencing was considered necessary to confirm, at a functional level, the hypothesis that regional TCRs recognize regional mutations.

The method behind the library was 5' RACE. The sequencer was a NextSeq 500. In the TCR library protocol, a unique molecular identifier was attached to each TCR cDNA molecule so that PCR and sequencing errors could be corrected. On the study's bioinformatics: Decombinator tools were used for TCR identification, UMI-based error correction and CDR3 extraction. TCRs above a frequency of 2 per 1,000, corresponding to the top 1% of the tumor frequency distribution, were defined as expanded. Renyi diversity was calculated using the R vegan package after each repertoire was subsampled 100 times to 5,000 TCRs. CDR3 similarity networks were constructed using string-kernel similarity of amino acid triplets, with links drawn between CDR3s whose pairwise similarity was above 0.82. The raw public reads went through TCRdb reprocessing: fastp at Q25, MiXCR clone calling, in-frame beta chains kept. Rows are unified per CDR3 protein, each entry keeping the most common DNA and genes. The V and J calls follow TCRdb's processing rather than the paper's. Across this sample there are 10,000 to 12,000 distinct CDR3 sequences, with roughly 6% seen only once. The top ten clones comprise approximately 30% of the sample.

What this sample's time point label stands for: sample taken at primary tumor resection. Without any cell sorting, TCR sequencing was performed on whole RNA extracted either from tumor and nontumor lung tissue or from cryopreserved PBMC samples. Samples were obtained from approximately 76 patients with early-stage, untreated non-small cell lung cancer from the lung TRACERx cohort. Only patients for whom sufficient RNA was available from at least two tumor regions were selected for TCR sequencing. This clonotype was seen at least ten times. The clone's antigen remains unknown. No base-level quality is on record; no much larger clone is a single base apart. The CDR3 contains 16 residues, cysteine and phenylalanine counted. Kept here is only the CDR3 DNA, which spans 48 bases and is read in frame from base 1. CDR1 MNHEY and CDR2 SMNVEV are derived from the germline V gene (reference sequence). After removal of 3 bases from V and 7 bases from J, the junction retains 10 bases not matched to a gene.

The source was PBMCs, collected at surgery. The rearrangement combines TRBV27 with TRBJ1-4, and 8 junctional nucleotides match TRBD1. The sequence was collected from a male donor with early-stage non-small cell lung cancer. CDR3 sequence: CASSLRFRGLGEKLFF. The nucleotides read TGTGCCAGCAGTTTGCGGTTCAGGGGGCTCGGTGAAAAACTGTTTTTT. Reference TRBV27 and TRBJ1-4 genes cover what lies past the CDR3, so the full variable domain is EAQVTQNPRYLITVTGKKLTVTCSQNMNHEYMSWYRQDPGLGLRQIYYSMNVEVTDKGDVPEGYKVSRKEKRNFPLILESPSPNQTSLYFCASSLRFRGLGEKLFFGSGTQLSVL.